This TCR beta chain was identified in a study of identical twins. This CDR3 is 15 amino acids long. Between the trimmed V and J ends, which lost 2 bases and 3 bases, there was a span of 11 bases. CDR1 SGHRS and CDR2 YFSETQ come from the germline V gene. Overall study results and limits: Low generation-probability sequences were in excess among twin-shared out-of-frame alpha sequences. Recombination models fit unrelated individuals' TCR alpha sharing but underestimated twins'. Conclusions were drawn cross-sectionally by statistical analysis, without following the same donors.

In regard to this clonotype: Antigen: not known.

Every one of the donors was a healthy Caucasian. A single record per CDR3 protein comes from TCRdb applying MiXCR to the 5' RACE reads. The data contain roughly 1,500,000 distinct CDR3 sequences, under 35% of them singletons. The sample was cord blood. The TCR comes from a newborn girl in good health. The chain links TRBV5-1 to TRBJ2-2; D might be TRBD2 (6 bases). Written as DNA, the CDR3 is TGCGCCAGCAGCTTCTCAGCGGGTCACACCGGGGAGCTGTTTTTT. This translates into CASSFSAGHTGELFF.